The 14 T cell receptor beta chains in this list originate from one sample, sequenced in a study of shared clonotypes between healthy human individuals. Repertoires were generated with immunoSEQ multiplex PCR, while TCRdb's copy carries only in-frame clones and drops some. Of roughly 1 million clones in the sample, approximately 76% were seen once. Sequences were obtained from memory CD4+ T cells sorted from blood. Subset noted: CD45RA-negative fraction. The receptors derive from a man between 18 and 35 years old in good health.

This chain joins TRBV9 and TRBJ1-4; 8 positions agree with TRBD1. Germline CDR1 SGDLS, CDR2 YYNGEE. This CDR3 has 16 residues. V dropped 4 bases and J dropped 1; count of bases not matched to a gene: 6. The CDR3 loop reads CASSRTGSITNEKLFF. The CDR3 bases are TGTGCCAGCAGCCGGACAGGGTCGATAACTAATGAAAAACTGTTTTTT.

The chain couples TRBV29-1 to TRBJ1-4, with D maybe TRBD1 (5 bases). The germline V gene has CDR1 SQVTM and CDR2 ANQGSEA. The CDR3 consists of 14 residues. Trimming removed 4 bases at V and 8 bases at J, with 17 bases between. The CDR3 loop reads CSVALGMGVEKLFF. In nucleotides, the CDR3 is TGCAGCGTTGCTCTCGGGATGGGGGTGGAAAAACTGTTTTTT.

In its sample, this clone was seen a few times. The chain recombines TRBV5-1 with TRBJ1-2, with TRBD1 as a possible D gene (5 bases). CDR3 length equals 15 residues. From germline, CDR1 is SGHRS and CDR2 YFSETQ. Trimming took 3 bases from V and 2 from J, leaving 14 bases between them. The CDR3 loop reads CASSWAGTVNYGYTF. The CDR3 DNA is TGCGCCAGCAGCTGGGCCGGGACGGTCAACTATGGCTACACCTTC.

This clone was seen a handful of times. This sequence joins TRBV19 and TRBJ2-2, with 11 bases identical to TRBD2. Germline CDR1 reads LNHDA; CDR2 reads SQIVND (reference sequence). This CDR3 spans 16 amino acids. V was pared by 3 bases and J by 8 bases, with 8 bases of the junction left unmatched. Written as DNA, the CDR3 is TGTGCCAGTAGTATCGGGACTAGCGGAGTGGCGGGGGAGCTGTTTTTT. The encoded protein is CASSIGTSGVAGELFF.

This rearrangement joins TRBV7-2 to TRBJ2-5; a weak D match, TRBD2 (5 bases). Germline V CDR1 and CDR2: SGHTA, FQGNSA. This CDR3 contains 13 residues. V gave up 3 bases and J gave up 6 bases, with 11 bases separating them. The CDR3 loop reads CASSFPGWKTQYF. The CDR3 bases are TGTGCCAGCAGCTTCCCGGGATGGAAGACCCAGTACTTC.

The J gene is TRBJ2-5, the V gene TRBV11-2; D might be TRBD2 (6 bases). The germline V gene encodes CDR1 SGHAT and CDR2 FQNNGV. This CDR3 comprises 14 residues. V gave up 1 base and J gave up 5 bases, with 11 bases separating them. The CDR3: CASSLGLGGETQYF. CDR3 nucleotides: TGTGCCAGCAGCTTAGGCCTGGGGGGTGAGACCCAGTACTTC.

CDR3 loop: CASSLAGFGNNEQFF. The CDR3 bases are TGTGCCAGCAGCTTAGCCGGCTTCGGAAACAATGAGCAGTTCTTC. The gene calls are TRBV7-9 and TRBJ2-1; D is uncertain. V was clipped by 0 bases and J by 5 bases, with 11 bases between them. The CDR3 runs 15 residues. The germline CDR1 and CDR2 sequences are SEHNR and FQNEAQ (reference sequence).

As concerns this clone: Because the CDR3's place on the DNA is in doubt, the DNA is left out and the CDR3 is given as listed by TCRdb. V and J are TRBV6-6 and TRBJ1-1; the D call TRBD1 from the table was never checked on the DNA. The CDR3 has 14 residues if both end residues are counted. The germline CDR1 and CDR2 sequences are MNHNY and SVGAGI (reference sequence). The CDR3 loop is CASSSSTGSTEAFF.

The chain carries TRBV19 and TRBJ2-7; TRBD2 matches at 10 bases. In germline, CDR1 is LNHDA, CDR2 SQIVND (reference sequence). The CDR3 length is 14 residues. Unmatched junction bases numbered 3, after V lost 5 bases and J lost 2 bases. CDR3 bases: TGTGCCAGTAGTTGGACTAGCGGTACCTACGAGCAGTACTTC. It is translated as CASSWTSGTYEQYF.

This clone has a handful of counts. J is TRBJ2-4 and V is TRBV27; TRBD2 matches 11 bases. CDR3 length equals 18 residues. The germline gives CDR1 MNHEY, CDR2 SMNVEV (reference sequence). V dropped 7 bases and J dropped 3; count of bases not matched to a gene: 14. CDR3 sequence reads: CASKRTSGPGPGKNIQYF. The CDR3 bases are TGTGCCAGCAAACGGACTAGCGGGCCGGGGCCGGGCAAAAACATTCAGTACTTC.

The CDR3 loop is CAIRQGASSEAFF. The DNA for the CDR3 is TGTGCCATCAGACAGGGGGCCTCTTCTGAAGCTTTCTTT. The chain couples TRBV10-3 to TRBJ1-1, with TRBD1 identical over 9 bases. The trim removed 6 bases at V and 6 bases at J, leaving 5 bases unmatched. Germline lookup yields CDR1 ENHRY and CDR2 SYGVKD. CDR3 length: 13 amino acids.

A word on this clone: One end of the junction fails to match germline, which may point to a read error. Other DNA sequences in this sample translate to the same CDR3. The J gene is TRBJ1-1, the V gene TRBV11-3, with D perhaps TRBD1 (5 bases). The CDR3 has 14 residues. Germline lookup yields CDR1 SGHNT and CDR2 YENEEA. DNA for the CDR3: TGCGCCAGCAGCTTGGGGGGGAAGAACACTGAAGCTTTCTTT. Its translation is CASSLGGKNTEAFF.

The V call is TRBV10-3, the J call TRBJ2-6, with 10 positions matching TRBD1. In germline, CDR1 is ENHRY, CDR2 SYGVKD. Trimming took 0 bases from V and 4 from J; bases not matched to a gene: 9. The CDR3 length is 19 residues. The chain's CDR3 is CAISESSGQGVRGANVLTF. The CDR3 coding sequence is TGTGCCATCAGTGAGTCTTCCGGACAGGGGGTGCGAGGGGCCAACGTCCTGACTTTC.

In its sample, this clone was seen many times. The chain couples TRBV18 to TRBJ2-1; 8 bases match TRBD2. The CDR3 is 15 amino acids. V was pared by 4 bases and J by 8 bases, with 10 bases of the junction left unmatched. Per germline, CDR1 KGHSH and CDR2 LQKENI. The DNA for the CDR3 is TGTGCCAGCTCACTTAGTAGCGGGGCTCTCGATGAGCAGTTCTTC. The encoded protein is CASSLSSGALDEQFF.